The rows below give T cell receptor beta chains drawn from one sample of a study of vaccination and CD4 T cells after COVID-19. The antigens these receptors bind are not known. Each CDR3 protein is one row after TCRdb ran MiXCR on the PCR reads. Counted here are over 12,000 distinct CDR3 sequences, approximately 45% occurring once; the ten biggest clones make up roughly a sixth. The sequencing sample was made of cultured CD4+ T cells from blood. All receptors derive from a human donor with COVID-19. Both conserved end residues are part of each CDR3. The D gene is left open where the match is weak. Rows give clone size only sometimes, using once, few, many, or a class for an expanded clone.

V gene	clone size	J gene	D gene	CDR3 DNA	CDR3 protein
TRBV6-1	-	TRBJ1-3	TRBD1	TGTGCCAGCAAAACAGGGGCGCTGGGAAACACCATATATTTT	CASKTGALGNTIYF
TRBV20-1	-	TRBJ1-5	-	TGCAGTGCTAGAGATGAGCACAGAAATCAGCCCCAGCATTTT	CSARDEHRNQPQHF
TRBV19	few	TRBJ1-1	-	TGTGCCAGTAGTCAGGGACGGAGGAACACTGAAGCTTTCTTT	CASSQGRRNTEAFF
TRBV4-1	-	TRBJ1-1	-	TGCGCCAGCAGCCAAGAGGGACGGAACCCGAACACTGAAGCTTTCTTT	CASSQEGRNPNTEAFF
TRBV7-9	few	TRBJ2-3	-	TGTGCCAGCAGCCTTAGAAGCGATACGCAGTATTTT	CASSLRSDTQYF
TRBV20-1	-	TRBJ2-1	TRBD1	TGCAGTGCTAGATGGACAGGGCCCAATGAGCAGTTCTTC	CSARWTGPNEQFF
TRBV27	few	TRBJ1-1	TRBD1	TGTGCCAGCACGCGGACAGGGGGCTTGACTGAAGCTTTCTTT	CASTRTGGLTEAFF
TRBV28	-	TRBJ2-5	TRBD1	TGTGCCAGCAGTCCGGACAGGCCGACAGCGACCCAGTACTTC	CASSPDRPTATQYF
TRBV20-1	few	TRBJ1-2	TRBD1	TGCAGTGCTGACCAGACAGGGACGGGCTACGGCTACACCTTC	CSADQTGTGYGYTF
TRBV12-5	-	TRBJ2-1	-	TGTGCTAGTGGTTTGGGACAGCCAGTCAATGAGCAGTTCTTC	CASGLGQPVNEQFF
TRBV7-7	few	TRBJ2-1	-	TGTGCTAGCAGCTTAAACGAGCTCAATGAGCAGTTCTTC	CASSLNELNEQFF
TRBV25-1	-	TRBJ1-2	TRBD1	TGTGCCAGCAATTCTGACAGGGGGTATAACTATGGCTACACCTTC	CASNSDRGYNYGYTF
TRBV12-3/TRBV12-4	-	TRBJ1-6	TRBD1	TGTGCCAGCAGTCCCCGGACAGGGGGGAATTCACCCCTCCACTTT	CASSPRTGGNSPLHF
TRBV20-1	-	TRBJ2-7	TRBD1	TGCAGTGCTACGGACAGGGTGTTTTCCTACGAGCAGTACTTC	CSATDRVFSYEQYF
TRBV5-8	once	TRBJ1-4	-	TGTGCCAGCAGCTTTCGCGGGGGATGGGATGAAAAACTGTTTTTT	CASSFRGGWDEKLFF
TRBV2	few	TRBJ1-2	-	TGTGCCAGCAGTGAAACCACAGGGAACTATGGCTACACCTTC	CASSETTGNYGYTF
TRBV20-1	-	TRBJ2-2	TRBD1	TGCAGTGCTAGGGCAGACAGGGGGAACACCGGGGAGCTGTTTTTT	CSARADRGNTGELFF
TRBV15	-	TRBJ1-3	-	TGTGCCACCAGCAGAGTCGGAAACACCATATATTTT	CATSRVGNTIYF
TRBV6-2/TRBV6-3	-	TRBJ2-7	TRBD1	TGTGCCAGCAGTTACCGGACAGGGTTATACGAGCAGTACTTC	CASSYRTGLYEQYF
TRBV30	-	TRBJ2-2	-	TGTGCCTGGAGTGTGAGGGACACCGGGGAGCTGTTTTTT	CAWSVRDTGELFF
TRBV10-3	few	TRBJ1-1	-	TGTGCCATCACCCGGGACGGGGCTGAAGCTTTCTTT	CAITRDGAEAFF
TRBV6-1	-	TRBJ2-3	-	TGTGCCAGCAGTGGGGCAGGGGGCACAGATACGCAGTATTTT	CASSGAGGTDTQYF
TRBV30	few	TRBJ1-1	TRBD1	TGTGCCTGGAACACAGGGGGATTTAACACTGAAGCTTTCTTT	CAWNTGGFNTEAFF
TRBV7-9	few	TRBJ2-1	TRBD2	TGTGCCAGCAGTCATAGCGGGGGGGCCTACAATGAGCAGTTCTTC	CASSHSGGAYNEQFF
TRBV19	-	TRBJ1-1	-	TGTGCCAGTAGTGCTACAGTCATGAACACTGAAGCTTTCTTT	CASSATVMNTEAFF
TRBV18	-	TRBJ1-5	-	TGTGCCAGCTCACCTTTGACGGTGGGACAGCCCCAGCATTTT	CASSPLTVGQPQHF
TRBV6-1	-	TRBJ2-3	TRBD2	TGTGCCAGCTTTAGTACTAGCGGGGCCTCAGATACGCAGTATTTT	CASFSTSGASDTQYF
TRBV6-5	-	TRBJ2-7	-	TGTGCCAGCAGTTACTCAGTTTCACAGGGCGAACACGAGCAGTACTTC	CASSYSVSQGEHEQYF
TRBV6-2/TRBV6-3	few	TRBJ1-2	-	TGTGCCAGCATCGAGGCCGGGACTGCAAATGGCTACACCTTC	CASIEAGTANGYTF
TRBV7-2	few	TRBJ1-2	-	TGTGCCAGCAGCTTAGTGACAGCCTATGGCTACACCTTC	CASSLVTAYGYTF
TRBV20-1	few	TRBJ2-3	TRBD2	TGCAGTGCTGCACTAGCGGGGAGCACAGATACGCAGTATTTT	CSAALAGSTDTQYF
TRBV7-9	few	TRBJ1-5	TRBD1	TGTGCCAGCAGCAACCAGGGGGCTGGCAATCAGCCCCAGCATTTT	CASSNQGAGNQPQHF
TRBV10-2	-	TRBJ2-4	-	TGCGCCAGCAGTGAGCCCCGGGAGAGCAAAAACATTCAGTACTTC	CASSEPRESKNIQYF
TRBV20-1	-	TRBJ1-2	-	TGCAGTGCTAGAGGATCGACAGGAGGGGCTAACTATGGCTACACCTTC	CSARGSTGGANYGYTF
TRBV7-9	-	TRBJ1-1	-	TGTGCCAGCAGCTATCAGGAAAACACTGAAGCTTTCTTT	CASSYQENTEAFF
TRBV10-2	-	TRBJ2-5	-	TGCGCCACCGATTTAGAGGGGGGTCAAGAGACCCAGTACTTC	CATDLEGGQETQYF